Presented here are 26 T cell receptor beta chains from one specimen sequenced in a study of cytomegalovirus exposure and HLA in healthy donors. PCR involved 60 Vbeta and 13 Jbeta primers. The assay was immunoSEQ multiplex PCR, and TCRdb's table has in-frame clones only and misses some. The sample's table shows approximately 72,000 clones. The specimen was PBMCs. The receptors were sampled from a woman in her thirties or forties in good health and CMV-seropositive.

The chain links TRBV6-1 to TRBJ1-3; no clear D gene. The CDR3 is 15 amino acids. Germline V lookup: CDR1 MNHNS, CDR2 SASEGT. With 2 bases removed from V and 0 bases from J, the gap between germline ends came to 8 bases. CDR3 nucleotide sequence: TGTGCCAGCAGTGAAATGTCGGGCTCTGGAAACACCATATATTTT. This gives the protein CASSEMSGSGNTIYF.

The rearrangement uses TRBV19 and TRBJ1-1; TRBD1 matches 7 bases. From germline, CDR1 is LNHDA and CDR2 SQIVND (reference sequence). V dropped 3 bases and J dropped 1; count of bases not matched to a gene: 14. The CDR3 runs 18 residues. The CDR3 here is CASSIFVLAGQRNTEAFF. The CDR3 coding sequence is TGTGCCAGTAGTATTTTCGTGTTGGCGGGACAGAGGAACACTGAAGCTTTCTTT.

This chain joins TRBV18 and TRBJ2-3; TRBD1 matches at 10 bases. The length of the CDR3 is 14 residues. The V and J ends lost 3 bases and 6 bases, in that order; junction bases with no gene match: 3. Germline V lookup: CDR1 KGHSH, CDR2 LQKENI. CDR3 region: CASSPGTGVDTQYF. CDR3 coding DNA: TGTGCCAGCTCACCTGGGACAGGGGTGGATACGCAGTATTTT.

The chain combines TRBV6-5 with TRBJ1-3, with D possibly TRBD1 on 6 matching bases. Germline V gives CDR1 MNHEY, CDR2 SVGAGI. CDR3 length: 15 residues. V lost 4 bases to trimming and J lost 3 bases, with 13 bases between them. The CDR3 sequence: CASSSTWGLGNTIYF. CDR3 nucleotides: TGTGCCAGCAGTTCGACATGGGGGCTTGGAAACACCATATATTTT.

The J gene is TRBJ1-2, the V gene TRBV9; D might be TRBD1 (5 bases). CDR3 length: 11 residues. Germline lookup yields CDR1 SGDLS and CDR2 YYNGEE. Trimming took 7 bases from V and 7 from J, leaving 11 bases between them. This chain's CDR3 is CASGGEGGYTF. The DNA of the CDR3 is TGTGCCAGCGGGGGGGAGGGTGGCTACACCTTC.

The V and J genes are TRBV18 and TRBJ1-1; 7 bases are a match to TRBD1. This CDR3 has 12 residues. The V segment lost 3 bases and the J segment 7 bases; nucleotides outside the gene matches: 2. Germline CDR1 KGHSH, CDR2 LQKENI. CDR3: CASSPRTGEAFF. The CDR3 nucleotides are TGTGCCAGCTCACCTCGGACAGGTGAAGCTTTCTTT.

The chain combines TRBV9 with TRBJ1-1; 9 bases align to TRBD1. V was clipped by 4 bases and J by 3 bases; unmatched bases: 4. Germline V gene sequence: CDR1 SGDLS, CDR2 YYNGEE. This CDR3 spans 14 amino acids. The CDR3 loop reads CASSLTGGDTEAFF. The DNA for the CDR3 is TGTGCCAGCAGCTTGACAGGGGGTGACACTGAAGCTTTCTTT.

The CDR3 sequence: CASSGHNNQPQHF. The CDR3 DNA follows: TGTGCCAGCAGCGGACACAACAATCAGCCCCAGCATTTT. The chain links TRBV27 to TRBJ1-5, with a weak D call TRBD1 (5 bases). This CDR3 contains 13 residues. Between the trimmed V and J ends, which lost 6 bases and 3 bases, there was a span of 9 bases. Per the germline V gene, CDR1 is MNHEY and CDR2 is SMNVEV (reference sequence).

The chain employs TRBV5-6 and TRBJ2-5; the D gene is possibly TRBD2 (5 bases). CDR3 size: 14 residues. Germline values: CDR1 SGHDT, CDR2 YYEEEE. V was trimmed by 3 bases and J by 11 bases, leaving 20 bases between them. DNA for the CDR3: TGTGCCAGCAGCTCGCTTGGGAGTGGTGCGGAGCAGTACTTC. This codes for CASSSLGSGAEQYF.

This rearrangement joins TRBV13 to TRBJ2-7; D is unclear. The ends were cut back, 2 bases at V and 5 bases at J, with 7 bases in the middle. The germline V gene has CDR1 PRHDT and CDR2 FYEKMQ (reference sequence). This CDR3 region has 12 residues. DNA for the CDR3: TGTGCCAGCAGCTTAACCCGGGACGAGCAGTACTTC. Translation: CASSLTRDEQYF.

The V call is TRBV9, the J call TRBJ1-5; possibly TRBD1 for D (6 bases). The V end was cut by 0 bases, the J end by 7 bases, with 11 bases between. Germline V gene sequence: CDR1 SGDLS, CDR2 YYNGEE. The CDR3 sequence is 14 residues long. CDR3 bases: TGTGCCAGCAGCGTAGACGTCAGGGGACAGCCCCAGCATTTT. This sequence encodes CASSVDVRGQPQHF.

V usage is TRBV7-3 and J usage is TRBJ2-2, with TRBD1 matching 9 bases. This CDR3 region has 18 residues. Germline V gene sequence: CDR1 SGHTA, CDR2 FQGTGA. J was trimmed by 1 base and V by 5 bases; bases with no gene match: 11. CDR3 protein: CASSPHGKTGGNTGELFF. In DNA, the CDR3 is TGTGCCAGCAGCCCGCACGGAAAGACAGGGGGGAACACCGGGGAGCTGTTTTTT.

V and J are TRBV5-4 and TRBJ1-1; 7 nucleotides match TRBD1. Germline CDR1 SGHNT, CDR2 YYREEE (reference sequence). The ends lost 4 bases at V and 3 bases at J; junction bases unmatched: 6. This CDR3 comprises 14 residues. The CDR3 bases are TGTGCCAGCAGCCCCGGACAGGCCTACACTGAAGCTTTCTTT. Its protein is CASSPGQAYTEAFF.

The CDR3 nucleotides read TGTGCCAGCAGCTTTGGGCAGGGGGTCTTTAACTCCTACGAGCAGTACTTC. Translated, it gives CASSFGQGVFNSYEQYF. This sequence joins TRBV7-9 and TRBJ2-7; 7 nucleotides align to TRBD1. The germline V gene encodes CDR1 SEHNR and CDR2 FQNEAQ (reference sequence). The CDR3 contains 17 residues. V was clipped by 3 bases and J by 0 bases; unmatched bases: 11.

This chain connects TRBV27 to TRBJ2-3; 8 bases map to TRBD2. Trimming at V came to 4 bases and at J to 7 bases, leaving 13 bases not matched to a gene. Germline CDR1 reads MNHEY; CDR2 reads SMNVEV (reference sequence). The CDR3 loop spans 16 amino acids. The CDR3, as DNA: TGTGCCAGCAGTTGGGGGGGGGCGGGAGGAGGTAATACGCAGTATTTT. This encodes CASSWGGAGGGNTQYF.

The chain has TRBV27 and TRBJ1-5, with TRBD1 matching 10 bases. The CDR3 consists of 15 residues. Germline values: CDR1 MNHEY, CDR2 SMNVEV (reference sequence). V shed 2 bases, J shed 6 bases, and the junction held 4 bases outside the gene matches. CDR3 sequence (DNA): TGTGCCAGCAGTTTAGGACAGGGGGTGGTTCAGCCCCAGCATTTT. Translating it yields CASSLGQGVVQPQHF.

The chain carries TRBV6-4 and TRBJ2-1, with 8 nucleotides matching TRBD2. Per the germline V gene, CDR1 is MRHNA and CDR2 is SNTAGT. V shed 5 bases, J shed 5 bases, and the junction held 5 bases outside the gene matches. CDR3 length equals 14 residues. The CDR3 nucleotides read TGTGCCAGCAGTAGGAGCGGGGGTGACAATGAGCAGTTCTTC. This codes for CASSRSGGDNEQFF.

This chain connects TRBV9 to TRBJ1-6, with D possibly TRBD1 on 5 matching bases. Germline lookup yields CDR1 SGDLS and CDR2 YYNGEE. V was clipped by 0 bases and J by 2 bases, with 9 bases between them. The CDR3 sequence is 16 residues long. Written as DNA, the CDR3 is TGTGCCAGCAGCGTAGATGTGGACACCTATAATTCACCCCTCCACTTT. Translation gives CASSVDVDTYNSPLHF.

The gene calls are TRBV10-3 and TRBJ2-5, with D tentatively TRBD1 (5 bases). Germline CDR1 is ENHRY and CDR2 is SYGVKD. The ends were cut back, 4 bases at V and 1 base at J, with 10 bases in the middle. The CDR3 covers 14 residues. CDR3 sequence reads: CAISVGQGQETQYF. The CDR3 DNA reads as TGTGCCATCAGTGTGGGGCAGGGCCAAGAGACCCAGTACTTC.

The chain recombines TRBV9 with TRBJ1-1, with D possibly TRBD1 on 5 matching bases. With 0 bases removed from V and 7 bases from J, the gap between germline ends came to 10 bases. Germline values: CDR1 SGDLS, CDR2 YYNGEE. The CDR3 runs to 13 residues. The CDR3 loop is CASSVARRGEAFF. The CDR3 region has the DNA TGTGCCAGCAGCGTAGCTCGGAGGGGTGAAGCTTTCTTT. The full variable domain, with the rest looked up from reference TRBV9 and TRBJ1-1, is DSGVTQTPKHLITATGQRVTLRCSPRSGDLSVYWYQQSLDQGLQFLIQYYNGEERAKGNILERFSAQQFPDLHSELNLSSLELGDSALYFCASSVARRGEAFFGQGTRLTVV.

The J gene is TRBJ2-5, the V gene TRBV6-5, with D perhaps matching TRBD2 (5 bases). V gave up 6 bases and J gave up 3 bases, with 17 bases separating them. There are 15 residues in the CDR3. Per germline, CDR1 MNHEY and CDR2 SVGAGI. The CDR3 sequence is CASSLILEGEETQYF. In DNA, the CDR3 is TGTGCCAGCAGCCTAATACTAGAAGGAGAAGAGACCCAGTACTTC.

The CDR3 sequence: CASSLAESYGETQYF. The CDR3 DNA sequence: TGCGCCAGCAGCTTGGCCGAGTCCTACGGGGAGACCCAGTACTTC. The genes are TRBV5-1 and TRBJ2-5; D remains ambiguous. V lost 0 bases and J lost 5, with 14 bases in between. This CDR3 contains 15 residues. The V gene's germline CDR1 is SGHRS and CDR2 YFSETQ.

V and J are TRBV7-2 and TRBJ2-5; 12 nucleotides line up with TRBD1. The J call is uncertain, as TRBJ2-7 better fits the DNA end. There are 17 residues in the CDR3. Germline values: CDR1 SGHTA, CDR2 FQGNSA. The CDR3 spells CASSRDRGPTSVYEQYF. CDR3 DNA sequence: TGTGCCAGCAGCCGGGACAGGGGGCCCACTTCTGTCTACGAGCAGTACTTC.

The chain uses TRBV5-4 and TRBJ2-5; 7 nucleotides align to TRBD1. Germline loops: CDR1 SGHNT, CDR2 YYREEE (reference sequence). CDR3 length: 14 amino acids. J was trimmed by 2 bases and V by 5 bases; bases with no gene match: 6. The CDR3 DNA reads TGTGCCAGCAGACCGGACAGGCGGCAAGAGACCCAGTACTTC. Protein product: CASRPDRRQETQYF.

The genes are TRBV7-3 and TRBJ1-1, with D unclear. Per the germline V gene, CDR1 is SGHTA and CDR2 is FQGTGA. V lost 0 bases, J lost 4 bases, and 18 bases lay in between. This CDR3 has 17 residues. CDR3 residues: CASSLTSSGLFSTEAFF. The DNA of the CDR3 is TGTGCCAGCAGCTTAACATCGTCAGGACTGTTCAGCACTGAAGCTTTCTTT.

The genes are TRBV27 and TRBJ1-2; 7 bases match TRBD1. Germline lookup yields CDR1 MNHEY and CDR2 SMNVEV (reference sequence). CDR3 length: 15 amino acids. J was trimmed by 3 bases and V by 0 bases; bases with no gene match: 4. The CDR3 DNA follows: TGTGCCAGCAGTTTATCAGGGGACAGATACTATGGCTACACCTTC. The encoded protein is CASSLSGDRYYGYTF.